This TCR beta chain was identified in a study of CD8 T cells in Susac syndrome. There are 13 residues in the CDR3. Germline loops: CDR1 SGDLS, CDR2 YYNGEE. Trimming took 4 bases from V and 6 from J, leaving 14 bases between them. Random hexamers served to reverse transcribe roughly 0.45 to 1 ug RNA. TCRdb recomputed calls from the immunoSEQ multiplex PCR reads with MiXCR, one row per CDR3 protein. Seen here are some 99,000 distinct CDR3 sequences, around 97% observed once, and the top ten hold about 0.095%. Sequencing input: CD4+ T cells from PBMCs. The source of this sequence is a human donor in good health. The J gene is TRBJ2-7, the V gene TRBV9; D unresolved. The CDR3 DNA reads TGTGCCAGCAGCCCAACGCTTGTTGGCGAGCAGTACTTC. As protein: CASSPTLVGEQYF.